The clone carrying this TCR beta chain has a handful of counts. Its specificity is unknown. The record originates from a study of CD8 T cells in ankylosing spondylitis. Making use of molecular barcodes, quantitative 5'-RACE generated TCR beta libraries. TCRdb re-called the 5' RACE reads with MiXCR, one entry per CDR3 protein. The sample includes about 23,000 distinct CDR3 sequences, about a sixth seen only once; the top ten take over 25%. Study findings and constraints: Disease-linked clones reportedly showed significant enrichment in matched ankylosing spondylitis synovial fluid. In ankylosing spondylitis blood, a motif of roughly eight highly homologous TCR beta variants appeared characteristic.

The trim removed 4 bases at V and 3 bases at J, leaving 5 bases unmatched. Looked up from germline, CDR1 is SGHRS and CDR2 is YFSETQ. This CDR3 has 16 residues. The sequencing input was blood. The chain employs TRBV5-1 and TRBJ2-1; TRBD2 matches at 12 bases. This TCR came from a male donor with ankylosing spondylitis or in good health (not recorded which). The CDR3 sequence is CASSPRTSGNYNEQFF. DNA for the CDR3: TGCGCCAGCAGCCCCCGGACTAGCGGGAACTACAATGAGCAGTTCTTC.